This TCR beta chain was recovered during a study of cytomegalovirus exposure and HLA in healthy donors. Germline CDR1 MNHNY, CDR2 SVGAGI (reference sequence). This CDR3 is 14 amino acids long. Trimming left V 4 bases short and J 4 bases short, with 11 bases between. The PCR was carried out with 60 Vbeta primers and 13 Jbeta primers. The repertoire was sequenced with immunoSEQ multiplex PCR; TCRdb's copy has only in-frame clones and lacks some. The repertoire holds roughly 100,000 clones, with roughly three quarters as singletons. This clone was recorded once. No antigen is known for it. Study-wide results and limits: With further analysis later on, most CMV-associated TCR beta chains appeared HLA-restricted. There were about 160 TCR beta chains listed as cytomegalovirus-associated. There was a cluster of highly shared sequence variants that was likely a sequencing artifact.

The sequence came from a female donor in good health and CMV-seronegative. Sequenced material: PBMCs. The chain employs TRBV6-6 and TRBJ1-5, with D tentatively TRBD1 (5 bases). CDR3 residues: CASSSATENQPQHF. CDR3 bases: TGTGCCAGCAGTTCCGCGACAGAAAATCAGCCCCAGCATTTT.